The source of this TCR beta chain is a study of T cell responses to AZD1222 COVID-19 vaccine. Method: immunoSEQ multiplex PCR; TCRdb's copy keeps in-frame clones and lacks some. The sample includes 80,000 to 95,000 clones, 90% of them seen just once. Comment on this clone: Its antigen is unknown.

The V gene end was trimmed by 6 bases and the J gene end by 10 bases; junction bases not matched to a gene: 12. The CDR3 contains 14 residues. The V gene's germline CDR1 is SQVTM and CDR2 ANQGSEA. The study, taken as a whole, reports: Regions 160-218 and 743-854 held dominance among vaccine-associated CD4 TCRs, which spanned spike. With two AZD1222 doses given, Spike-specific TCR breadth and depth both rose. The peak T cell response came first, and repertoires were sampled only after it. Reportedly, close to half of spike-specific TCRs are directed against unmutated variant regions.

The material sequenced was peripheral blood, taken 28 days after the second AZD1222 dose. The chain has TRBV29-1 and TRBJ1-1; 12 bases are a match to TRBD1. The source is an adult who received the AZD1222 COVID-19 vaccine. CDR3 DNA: TGCAGCGTCCCCCCCGGGACAGGGGGCCCGGGAGCTTTCTTT. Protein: CSVPPGTGGPGAFF.